The entry that follows covers one TCR beta chain sequence. The target antigen is unknown. CDR3 length: 17 amino acids. Germline V gene sequence: CDR1 MDHEN, CDR2 SYDVKM. Trimming shortened V by 4 bases and J by 0 bases, and 19 bases separated the two germline ends. The record originates from a study of T cell repertoires in cytomegalovirus infection. Study context: CMV infection plus the matching HLA type was flagged by public TCR beta signatures.

TCRdb re-derived calls from the reads in MiXCR, one entry per CDR3 protein. This table holds around 900,000 distinct CDR3 sequences, roughly 31% found once. Whole-study findings and limits: Dominating the ex vivo response were HLA-C-restricted CMV-specific TCR beta clonotypes.

The chain employs TRBV28 and TRBJ2-7; D is perhaps TRBD1 or TRBD2 (5 bases each). The clonotype was recovered from a human donor in good health (CMV status not recorded). Some clones in this sample may be carry-over from other donors' samples. Sequences were derived from cultured CD8+ T cells from PBMCs, sampled from culture after CMV antigen stimulation. In DNA form, the CDR3 reads TGTGCCAGCAGTTCCATGTCCGGGACGGAAAGCTCCTACGAGCAGTACGTC. This codes for CASSSMSGTESSYEQYV.